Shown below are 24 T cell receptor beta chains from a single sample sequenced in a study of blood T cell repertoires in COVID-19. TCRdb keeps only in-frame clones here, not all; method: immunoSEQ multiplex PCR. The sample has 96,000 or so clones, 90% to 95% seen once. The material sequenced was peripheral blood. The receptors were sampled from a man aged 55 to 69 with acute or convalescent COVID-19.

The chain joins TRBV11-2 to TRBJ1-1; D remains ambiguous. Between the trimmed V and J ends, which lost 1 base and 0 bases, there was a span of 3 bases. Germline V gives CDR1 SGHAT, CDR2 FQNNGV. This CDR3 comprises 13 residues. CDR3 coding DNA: TGTGCCAGCAGCTTAGCAATGAACACTGAAGCTTTCTTT. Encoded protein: CASSLAMNTEAFF. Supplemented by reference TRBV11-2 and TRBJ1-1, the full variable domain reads EAGVAQSPRYKIIEKRQSVAFWCNPISGHATLYWYQQILGQGPKLLIQFQNNGVVDDSQLPKDRFSAERLKGVDSTLKIQPAKLEDSAVYLCASSLAMNTEAFFGQGTRLTVV.

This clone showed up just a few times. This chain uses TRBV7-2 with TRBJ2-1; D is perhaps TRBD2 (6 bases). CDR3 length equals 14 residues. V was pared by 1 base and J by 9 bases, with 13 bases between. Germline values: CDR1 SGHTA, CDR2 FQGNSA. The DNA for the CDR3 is TGTGCCAGCAGCTTAGATCGACTAGTAAGTGAGCAGTTCTTC. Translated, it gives CASSLDRLVSEQFF.

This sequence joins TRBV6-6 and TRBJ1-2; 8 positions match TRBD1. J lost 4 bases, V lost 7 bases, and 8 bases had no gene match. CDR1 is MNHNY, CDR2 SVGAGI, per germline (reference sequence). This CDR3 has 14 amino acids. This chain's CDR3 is CASISGGNSYGYTF. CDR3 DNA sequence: TGTGCCAGCATCTCAGGGGGCAATAGCTATGGCTACACCTTC.

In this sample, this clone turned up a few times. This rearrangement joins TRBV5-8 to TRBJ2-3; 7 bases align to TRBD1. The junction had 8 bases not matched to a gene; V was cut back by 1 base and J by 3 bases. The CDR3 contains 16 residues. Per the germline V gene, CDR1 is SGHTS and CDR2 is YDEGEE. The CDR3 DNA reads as TGTGCCAGCAGCTTGATCAGGGGGATGAGAACAGATACGCAGTATTTT. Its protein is CASSLIRGMRTDTQYF.

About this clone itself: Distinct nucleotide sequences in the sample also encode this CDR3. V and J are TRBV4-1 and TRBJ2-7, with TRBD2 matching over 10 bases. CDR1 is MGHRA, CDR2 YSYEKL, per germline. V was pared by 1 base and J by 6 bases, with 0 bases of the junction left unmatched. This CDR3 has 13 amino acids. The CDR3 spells CASSQGLAGEQYF. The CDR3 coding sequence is TGCGCCAGCAGCCAAGGACTAGCGGGCGAGCAGTACTTC.

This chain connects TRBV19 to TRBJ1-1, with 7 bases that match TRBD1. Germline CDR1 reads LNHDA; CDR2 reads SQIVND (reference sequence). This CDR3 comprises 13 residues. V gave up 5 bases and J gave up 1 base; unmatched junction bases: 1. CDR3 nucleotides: TGTGCCAGTAGTGACAGGGCGAACACTGAAGCTTTCTTT. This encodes CASSDRANTEAFF.

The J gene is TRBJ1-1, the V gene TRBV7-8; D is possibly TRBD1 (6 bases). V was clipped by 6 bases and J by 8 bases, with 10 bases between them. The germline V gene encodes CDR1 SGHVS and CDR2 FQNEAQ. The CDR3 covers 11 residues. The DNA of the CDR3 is TGTGCCAGCAGTTCCGGGACAGAAGCTTTCTTT. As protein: CASSSGTEAFF.

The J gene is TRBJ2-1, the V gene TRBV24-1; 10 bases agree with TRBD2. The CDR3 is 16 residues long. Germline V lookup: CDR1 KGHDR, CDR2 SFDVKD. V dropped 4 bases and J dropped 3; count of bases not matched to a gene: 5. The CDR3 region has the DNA TGTGCCACCAGTGACCCCGGGACTAGCGTCTACAATGAGCAGTTCTTC. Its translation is CATSDPGTSVYNEQFF.

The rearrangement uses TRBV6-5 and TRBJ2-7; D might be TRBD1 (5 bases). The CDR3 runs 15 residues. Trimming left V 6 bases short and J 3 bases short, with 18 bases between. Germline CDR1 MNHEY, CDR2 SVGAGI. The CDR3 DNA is TGTGCCAGCAGGGACACTGGTTCCACATACTACGAGCAGTACTTC. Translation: CASRDTGSTYYEQYF.

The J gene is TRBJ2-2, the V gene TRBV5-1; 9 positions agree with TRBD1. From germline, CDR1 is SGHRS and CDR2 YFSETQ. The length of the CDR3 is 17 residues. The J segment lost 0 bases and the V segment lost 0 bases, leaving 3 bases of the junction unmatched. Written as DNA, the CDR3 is TGCGCCAGCAGCTTGGCGGGACAGGGCTCGAACACCGGGGAGCTGTTTTTT. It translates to CASSLAGQGSNTGELFF.

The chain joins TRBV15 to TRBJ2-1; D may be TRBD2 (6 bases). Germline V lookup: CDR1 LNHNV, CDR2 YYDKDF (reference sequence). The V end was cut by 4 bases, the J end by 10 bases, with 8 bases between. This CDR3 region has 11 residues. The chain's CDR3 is CATSNGGEQFF. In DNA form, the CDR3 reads TGTGCCACCAGCAATGGGGGGGAGCAGTTCTTC.

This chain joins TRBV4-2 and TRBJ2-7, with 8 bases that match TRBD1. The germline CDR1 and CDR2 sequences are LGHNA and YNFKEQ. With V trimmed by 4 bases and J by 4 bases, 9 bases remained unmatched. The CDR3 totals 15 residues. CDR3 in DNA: TGTGCCAGCAGCCGGGCAGGGGGCGATTCTTACGAGCAGTACTTC. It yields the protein CASSRAGGDSYEQYF.

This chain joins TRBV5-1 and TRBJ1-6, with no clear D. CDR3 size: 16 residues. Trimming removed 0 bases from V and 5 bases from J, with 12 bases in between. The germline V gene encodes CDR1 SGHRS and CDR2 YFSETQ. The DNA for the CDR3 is TGCGCCAGCAGCTTGGAGTTATTAAGCAATAATTCACCCCTCCACTTT. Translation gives CASSLELLSNNSPLHF. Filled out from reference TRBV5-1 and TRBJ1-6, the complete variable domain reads KAGVTQTPRYLIKTRGQQVTLSCSPISGHRSVSWYQQTPGQGLQFLFEYFSETQRNKGNFPGRFSGRQFSNSRSEMNVSTLELGDSALYLCASSLELLSNNSPLHFGNGTRLTVT.

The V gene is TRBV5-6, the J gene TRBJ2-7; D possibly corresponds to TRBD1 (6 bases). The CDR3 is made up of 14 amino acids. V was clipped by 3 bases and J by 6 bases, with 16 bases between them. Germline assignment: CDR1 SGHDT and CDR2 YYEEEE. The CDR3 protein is CASSSRVAGVEQYF. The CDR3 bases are TGTGCCAGCAGCTCGAGAGTCGCAGGGGTCGAGCAGTACTTC.

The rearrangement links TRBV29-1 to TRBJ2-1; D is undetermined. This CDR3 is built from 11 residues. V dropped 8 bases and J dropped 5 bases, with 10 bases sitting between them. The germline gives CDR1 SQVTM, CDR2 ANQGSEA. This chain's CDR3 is CSSIEDNEQFF. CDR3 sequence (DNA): TGCAGCTCTATAGAAGACAATGAGCAGTTCTTC.

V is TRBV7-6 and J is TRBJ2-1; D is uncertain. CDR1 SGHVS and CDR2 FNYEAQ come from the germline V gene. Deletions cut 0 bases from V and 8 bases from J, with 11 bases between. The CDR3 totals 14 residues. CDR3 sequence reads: CASSLAGPRDEQFF. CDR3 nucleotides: TGTGCCAGCAGCTTAGCGGGCCCTCGCGATGAGCAGTTCTTC. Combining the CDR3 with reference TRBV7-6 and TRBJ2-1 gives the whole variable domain GAGVSQSPRYKVTKRGQDVALRCDPISGHVSLYWYRQALGQGPEFLTYFNYEAQQDKSGLPNDRFSAERPEGSISTLTIQRTEQRDSAMYRCASSLAGPRDEQFFGPGTRLTVL.

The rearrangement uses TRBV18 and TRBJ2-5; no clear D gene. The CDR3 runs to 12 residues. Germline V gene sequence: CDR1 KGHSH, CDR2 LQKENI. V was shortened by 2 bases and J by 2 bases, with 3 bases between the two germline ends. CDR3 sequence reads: CASSPVQETQYF. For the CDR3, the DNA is TGTGCCAGCTCACCAGTACAAGAGACCCAGTACTTC.

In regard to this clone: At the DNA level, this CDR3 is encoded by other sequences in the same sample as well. CDR3 bases: TGTGCCAGCAGTTCGGACAGGGATCAGCCCCAGCATTTT. It specifies CASSSDRDQPQHF. The chain recombines TRBV6-5 with TRBJ1-5; TRBD1 matches at 8 bases. Germline V gene sequence: CDR1 MNHEY, CDR2 SVGAGI. V dropped 4 bases and J dropped 5; count of bases not matched to a gene: 1. This CDR3 region has 13 residues.

The CDR3 coding sequence is TGTGCCAGCAGCTTCCAGGGCCCCTACGAGCAGTACTTC. This translates into CASSFQGPYEQYF. This chain joins TRBV5-8 and TRBJ2-7, with a tentative D call TRBD1 (5 bases). CDR3 length equals 13 residues. Trimming took 2 bases from V and 2 from J, leaving 8 bases between them. The germline CDR1 and CDR2 sequences are SGHTS and YDEGEE.

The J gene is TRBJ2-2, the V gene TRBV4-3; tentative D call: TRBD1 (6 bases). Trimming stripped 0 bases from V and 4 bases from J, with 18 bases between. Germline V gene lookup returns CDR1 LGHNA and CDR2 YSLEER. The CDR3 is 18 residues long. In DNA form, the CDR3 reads TGCGCCAGCAGCCAAGATCGAATTACAGGGATGGGCACCGGGGAGCTGTTTTTT. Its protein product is CASSQDRITGMGTGELFF.

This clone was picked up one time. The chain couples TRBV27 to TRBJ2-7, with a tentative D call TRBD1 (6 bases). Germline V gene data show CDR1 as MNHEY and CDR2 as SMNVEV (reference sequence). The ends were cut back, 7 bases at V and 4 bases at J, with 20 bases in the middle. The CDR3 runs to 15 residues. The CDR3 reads CASMPPDSQGYEQYF. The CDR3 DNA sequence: TGTGCCAGCATGCCCCCCGACAGCCAGGGGTACGAGCAGTACTTC.

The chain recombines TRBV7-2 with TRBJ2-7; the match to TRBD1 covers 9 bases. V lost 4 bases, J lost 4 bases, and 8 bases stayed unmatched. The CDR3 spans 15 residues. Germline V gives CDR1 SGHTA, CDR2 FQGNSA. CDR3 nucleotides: TGTGCCAGCAGCTATAAAGCGGACAGGGGTTACGAGCAGTACTTC. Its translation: CASSYKADRGYEQYF.

CDR3 residues: CAWSVTGDTGELFF. For the CDR3, the DNA is TGTGCCTGGAGCGTGACAGGCGACACCGGGGAGCTGTTTTTT. The chain uses TRBV30 and TRBJ2-2; perhaps TRBD1 as D (6 bases). The CDR3 is made up of 14 amino acids. Germline V gene data show CDR1 as GTSNPN and CDR2 as SVGIG (reference sequence). Trimming took off 3 bases at V and 3 bases at J, with 11 bases between the two ends.

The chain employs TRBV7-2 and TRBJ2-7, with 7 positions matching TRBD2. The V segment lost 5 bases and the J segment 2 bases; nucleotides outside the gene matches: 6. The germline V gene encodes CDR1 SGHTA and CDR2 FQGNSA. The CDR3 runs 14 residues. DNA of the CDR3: TGTGCCAGCAGCCCCGCGGGGGTAACCTACGAGCAGTACTTC. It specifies CASSPAGVTYEQYF.